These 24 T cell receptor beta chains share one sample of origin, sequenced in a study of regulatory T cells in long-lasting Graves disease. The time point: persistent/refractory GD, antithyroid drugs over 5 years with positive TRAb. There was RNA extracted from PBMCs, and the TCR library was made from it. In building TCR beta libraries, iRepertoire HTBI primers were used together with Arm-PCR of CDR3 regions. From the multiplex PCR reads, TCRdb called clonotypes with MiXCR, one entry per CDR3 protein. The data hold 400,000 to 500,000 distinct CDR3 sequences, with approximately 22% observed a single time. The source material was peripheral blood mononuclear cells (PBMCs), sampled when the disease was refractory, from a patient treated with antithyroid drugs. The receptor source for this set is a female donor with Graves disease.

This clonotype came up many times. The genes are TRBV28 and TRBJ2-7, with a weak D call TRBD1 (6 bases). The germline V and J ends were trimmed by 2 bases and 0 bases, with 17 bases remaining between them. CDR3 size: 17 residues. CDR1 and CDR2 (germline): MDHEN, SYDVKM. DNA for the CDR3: TGTGCCAGCAGTTTAGTTAGAGCAGGGGAAGGCTCCTACGAGCAGTACTTC. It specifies CASSLVRAGEGSYEQYF.

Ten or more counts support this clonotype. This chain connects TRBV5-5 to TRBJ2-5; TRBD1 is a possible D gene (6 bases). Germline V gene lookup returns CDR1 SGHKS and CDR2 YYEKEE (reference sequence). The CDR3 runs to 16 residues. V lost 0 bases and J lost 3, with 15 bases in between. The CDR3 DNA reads TGTGCCAGCAGCTTGGTATCGGGACACGACGAAGAGACCCAGTACTTC. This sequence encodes CASSLVSGHDEETQYF.

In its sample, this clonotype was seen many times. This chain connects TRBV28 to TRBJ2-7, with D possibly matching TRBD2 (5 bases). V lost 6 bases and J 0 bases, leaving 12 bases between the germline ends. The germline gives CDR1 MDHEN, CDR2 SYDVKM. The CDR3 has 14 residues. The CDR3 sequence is CASRPPGSSYEQYF. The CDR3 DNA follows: TGTGCCAGCAGGCCCCCGGGAAGCTCCTACGAGCAGTACTTC.

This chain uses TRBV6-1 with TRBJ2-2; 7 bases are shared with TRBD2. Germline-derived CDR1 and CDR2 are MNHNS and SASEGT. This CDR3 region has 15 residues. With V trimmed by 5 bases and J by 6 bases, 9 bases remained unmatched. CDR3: CASSSWEGRAGELFF. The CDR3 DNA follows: TGTGCCAGCAGTAGTTGGGAGGGCCGTGCCGGGGAGCTGTTTTTT.

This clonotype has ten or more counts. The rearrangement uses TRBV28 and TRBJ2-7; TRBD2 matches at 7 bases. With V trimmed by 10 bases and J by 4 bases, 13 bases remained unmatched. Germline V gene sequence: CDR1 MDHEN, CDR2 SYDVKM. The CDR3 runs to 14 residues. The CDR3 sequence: CAITEAGAVYEQYF. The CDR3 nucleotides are TGTGCCATAACAGAGGCGGGAGCTGTATACGAGCAGTACTTC.

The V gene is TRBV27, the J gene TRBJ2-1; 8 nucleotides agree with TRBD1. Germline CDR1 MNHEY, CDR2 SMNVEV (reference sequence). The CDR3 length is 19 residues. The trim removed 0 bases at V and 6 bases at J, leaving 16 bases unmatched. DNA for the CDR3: TGTGCCAGCAGTTTATCGGGCAGGGGGCCTGTCGGATTTGGCAATGAGCAGTTCTTC. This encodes CASSLSGRGPVGFGNEQFF.

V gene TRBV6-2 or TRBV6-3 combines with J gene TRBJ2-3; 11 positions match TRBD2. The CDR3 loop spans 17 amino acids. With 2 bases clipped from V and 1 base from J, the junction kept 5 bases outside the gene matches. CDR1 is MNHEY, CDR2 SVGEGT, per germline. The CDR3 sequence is CASSYTPGLAGTDTQYF. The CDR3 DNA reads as TGTGCCAGCAGTTACACGCCGGGACTAGCGGGCACAGATACGCAGTATTTT.

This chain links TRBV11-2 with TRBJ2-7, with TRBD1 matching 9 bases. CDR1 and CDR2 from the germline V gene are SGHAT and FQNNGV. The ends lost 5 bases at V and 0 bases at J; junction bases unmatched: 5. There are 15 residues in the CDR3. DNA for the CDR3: TGTGCCAGCAGCGCGACAGGGGGTGTCTCCTACGAGCAGTACTTC. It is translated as CASSATGGVSYEQYF. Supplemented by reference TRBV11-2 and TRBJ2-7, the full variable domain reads EAGVAQSPRYKIIEKRQSVAFWCNPISGHATLYWYQQILGQGPKLLIQFQNNGVVDDSQLPKDRFSAERLKGVDSTLKIQPAKLEDSAVYLCASSATGGVSYEQYFGPGTRLTVT.

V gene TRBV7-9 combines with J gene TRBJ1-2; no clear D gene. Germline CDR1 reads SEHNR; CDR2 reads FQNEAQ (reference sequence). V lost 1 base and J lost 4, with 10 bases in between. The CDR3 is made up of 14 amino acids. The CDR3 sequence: CASSLETAFYGYTF. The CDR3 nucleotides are TGTGCCAGCAGCTTAGAGACCGCATTCTATGGCTACACCTTC.

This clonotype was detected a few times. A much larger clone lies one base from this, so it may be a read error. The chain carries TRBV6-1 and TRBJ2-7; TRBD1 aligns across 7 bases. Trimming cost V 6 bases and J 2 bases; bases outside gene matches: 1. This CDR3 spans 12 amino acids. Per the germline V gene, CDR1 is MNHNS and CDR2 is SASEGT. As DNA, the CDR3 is TGTGCCAGCAGCGGACAGGCCTACGAGCAGTACTTC. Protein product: CASSGQAYEQYF.

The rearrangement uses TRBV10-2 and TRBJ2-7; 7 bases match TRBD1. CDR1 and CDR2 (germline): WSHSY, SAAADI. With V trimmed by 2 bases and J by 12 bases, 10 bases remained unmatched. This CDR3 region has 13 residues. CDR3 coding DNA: TGCGCCAGCAGTGAGGGGATACAGGGGCGTCCGTACTTC. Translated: CASSEGIQGRPYF.

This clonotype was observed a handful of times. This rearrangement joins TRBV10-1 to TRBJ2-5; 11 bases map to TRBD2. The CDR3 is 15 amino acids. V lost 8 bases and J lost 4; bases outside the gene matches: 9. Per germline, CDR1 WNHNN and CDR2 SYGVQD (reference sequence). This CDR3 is CASASTSGTGETQYF. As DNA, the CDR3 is TGCGCCAGCGCTTCGACTAGCGGGACGGGAGAGACCCAGTACTTC.

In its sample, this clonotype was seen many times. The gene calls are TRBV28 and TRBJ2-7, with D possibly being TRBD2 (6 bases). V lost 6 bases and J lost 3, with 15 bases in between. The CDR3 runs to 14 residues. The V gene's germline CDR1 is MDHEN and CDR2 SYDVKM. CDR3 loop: CASSPTGGSYEQYF. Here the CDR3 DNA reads TGTGCCAGCAGCCCAACTGGAGGGAGCTACGAGCAGTACTTC.

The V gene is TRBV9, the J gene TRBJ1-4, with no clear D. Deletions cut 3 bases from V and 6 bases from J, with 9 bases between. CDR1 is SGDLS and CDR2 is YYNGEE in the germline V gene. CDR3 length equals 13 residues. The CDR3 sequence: CASSGPMDEKLFF. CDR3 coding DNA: TGTGCCAGCAGCGGGCCCATGGATGAAAAACTGTTTTTT. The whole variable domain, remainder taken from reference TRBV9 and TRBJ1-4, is DSGVTQTPKHLITATGQRVTLRCSPRSGDLSVYWYQQSLDQGLQFLIQYYNGEERAKGNILERFSAQQFPDLHSELNLSSLELGDSALYFCASSGPMDEKLFFGSGTQLSVL.

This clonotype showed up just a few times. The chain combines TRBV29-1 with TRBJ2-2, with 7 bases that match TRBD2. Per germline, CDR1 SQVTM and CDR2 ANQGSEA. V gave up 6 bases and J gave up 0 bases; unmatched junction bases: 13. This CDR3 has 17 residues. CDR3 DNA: TGCAGCGTCCTATCGGAGAGGGCGGGGGCGAACACCGGGGAGCTGTTTTTT. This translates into CSVLSERAGANTGELFF.

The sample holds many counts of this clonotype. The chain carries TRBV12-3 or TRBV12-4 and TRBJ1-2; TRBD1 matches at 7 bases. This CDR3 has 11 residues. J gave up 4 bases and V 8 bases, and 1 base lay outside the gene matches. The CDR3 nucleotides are TGTGCCAGCTGGGACAGCTATGGCTACACCTTC. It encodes CASWDSYGYTF.

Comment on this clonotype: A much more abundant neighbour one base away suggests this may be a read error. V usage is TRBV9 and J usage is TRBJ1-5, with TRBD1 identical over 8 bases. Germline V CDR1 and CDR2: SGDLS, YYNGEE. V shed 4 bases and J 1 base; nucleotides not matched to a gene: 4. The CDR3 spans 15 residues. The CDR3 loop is CASSPTGASNQPQHF. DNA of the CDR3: TGTGCCAGCAGCCCGACAGGGGCCAGCAATCAGCCCCAGCATTTT. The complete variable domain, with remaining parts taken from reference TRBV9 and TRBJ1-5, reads DSGVTQTPKHLITATGQRVTLRCSPRSGDLSVYWYQQSLDQGLQFLIQYYNGEERAKGNILERFSAQQFPDLHSELNLSSLELGDSALYFCASSPTGASNQPQHFGDGTRLSIL.

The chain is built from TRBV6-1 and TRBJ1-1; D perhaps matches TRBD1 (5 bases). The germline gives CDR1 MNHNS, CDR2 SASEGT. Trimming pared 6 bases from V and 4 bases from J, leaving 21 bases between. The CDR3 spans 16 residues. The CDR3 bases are TGTGCCAGCAGAGGGACGGTCTCCCTCGGGGGCACTGAAGCTTTCTTT. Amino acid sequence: CASRGTVSLGGTEAFF.

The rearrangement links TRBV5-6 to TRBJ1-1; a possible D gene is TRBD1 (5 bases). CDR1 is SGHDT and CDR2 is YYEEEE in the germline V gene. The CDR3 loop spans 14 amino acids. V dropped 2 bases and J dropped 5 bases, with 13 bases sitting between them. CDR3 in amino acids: CASSFGAVWTEAFF. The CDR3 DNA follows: TGTGCCAGCAGCTTCGGGGCTGTGTGGACTGAAGCTTTCTTT. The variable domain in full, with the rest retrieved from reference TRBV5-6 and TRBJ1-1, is DAGVTQSPTHLIKTRGQQVTLRCSPKSGHDTVSWYQQALGQGPQFIFQYYEEEERQRGNFPDRFSGHQFPNYSSELNVNALLLGDSALYLCASSFGAVWTEAFFGQGTRLTVV.

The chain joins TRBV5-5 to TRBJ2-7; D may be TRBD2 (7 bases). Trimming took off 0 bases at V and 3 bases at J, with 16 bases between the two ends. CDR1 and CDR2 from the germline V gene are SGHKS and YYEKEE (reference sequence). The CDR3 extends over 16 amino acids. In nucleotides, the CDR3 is TGTGCCAGCAGCTTGGCCCCGGGGGGCGGGAGCTACGAGCAGTACTTC. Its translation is CASSLAPGGGSYEQYF.

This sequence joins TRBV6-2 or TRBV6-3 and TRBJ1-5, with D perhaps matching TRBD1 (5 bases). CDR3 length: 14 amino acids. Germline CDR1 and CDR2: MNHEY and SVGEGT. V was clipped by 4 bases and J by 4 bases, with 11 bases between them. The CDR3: CASSSPKGNQPQHF. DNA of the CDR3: TGTGCCAGCAGTTCCCCTAAGGGGAATCAGCCCCAGCATTTT.

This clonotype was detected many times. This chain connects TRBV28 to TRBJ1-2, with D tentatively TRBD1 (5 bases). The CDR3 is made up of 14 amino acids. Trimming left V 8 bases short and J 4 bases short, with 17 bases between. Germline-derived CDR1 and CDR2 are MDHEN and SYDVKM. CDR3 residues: CASCPTPGSYGYTF. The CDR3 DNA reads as TGTGCCAGCTGTCCGACTCCAGGGAGCTATGGCTACACCTTC.

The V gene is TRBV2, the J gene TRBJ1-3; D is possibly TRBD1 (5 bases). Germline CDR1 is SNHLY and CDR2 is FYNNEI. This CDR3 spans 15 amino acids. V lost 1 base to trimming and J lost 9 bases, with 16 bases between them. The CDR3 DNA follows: TGTGCCAGCAGTGAAGGGCGTTGGGACGTTGTCACCATATATTTT. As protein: CASSEGRWDVVTIYF.

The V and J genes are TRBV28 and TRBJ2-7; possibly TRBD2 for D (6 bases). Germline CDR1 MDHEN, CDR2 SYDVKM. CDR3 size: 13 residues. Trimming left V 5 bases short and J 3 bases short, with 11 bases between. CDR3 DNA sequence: TGTGCCAGCAGTAGCGGGCCAGTCTACGAGCAGTACTTC. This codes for CASSSGPVYEQYF.